This section outlines one T cell receptor beta chain sequence together with its context. This entry is derived from a study of blood T cell repertoires in COVID-19. In the original analysis: Amplification with reference gene primers provided the estimates of nucleated cell counts. Sequencing was performed with immunoSEQ multiplex PCR; in TCRdb, only in-frame clones are kept and a portion is missing. D and trimming were read from the DNA, whereas the V and J calls and clone size are those reported in that table. The data contain around 77,000 clones, just over 85% of them seen just once; the ten biggest clones take up roughly 11%. V shed 3 bases and J shed 3 bases, with 25 bases lying between them. CDR3 length: 19 residues. Germline-derived CDR1 and CDR2 are SGHRS and YFSETQ.

Sequenced input: peripheral blood. This sequence joins TRBV5-1 and TRBJ2-4, with TRBD2 as a possible D gene (5 bases). This clonotype originated in a man between 65 and 80 years old with active or convalescent COVID-19. CDR3 amino acids: CASSSPPLTSLRDKNIQYF. CDR3 coding DNA: TGCGCCAGCAGCTCCCCCCCCTTGACGAGCCTTCGGGACAAAAACATTCAGTACTTC.